This record looks at one TCR beta chain sequence and its context. In germline, CDR1 is LNHDA, CDR2 SQIVND (reference sequence). The germline V and J ends were trimmed by 5 bases and 6 bases, with 16 bases remaining between them. The CDR3 covers 14 residues. These data belong to a study of blood T cell repertoires in COVID-19. Overall study: Sites across the United States, Italy and Spain contributed samples from acute and convalescent COVID-19. Sources were T cells, B-cell-depleted T cells, or PBMCs; the material itself was cDNA or gDNA.

As processed by the authors: Reference gene primer amplification gave estimated nucleated cell counts. Assay: immunoSEQ multiplex PCR; the TCRdb copy retains only in-frame clones and omits some. That table supplies the V and J calls and clone size; D and trimming were determined from the DNA. The sample holds over 150,000 clones, about 86% seen once. The chain employs TRBV19 and TRBJ1-2, with D possibly being TRBD1 (6 bases). The sequence was collected from a man aged 50 to 60 with active or convalescent COVID-19. What was sequenced was peripheral blood. The CDR3 DNA sequence: TGTGCCAGTAGTCCCGGGACACCCTGGGATGGCTACACCTTC. Its protein is CASSPGTPWDGYTF. Combining the CDR3 with reference TRBV19 and TRBJ1-2 gives the whole variable domain DGGITQSPKYLFRKEGQNVTLSCEQNLNHDAMYWYRQDPGQGLRLIYYSQIVNDFQKGDIAEGYSVSREKKESFPLTVTSAQKNPTAFYLCASSPGTPWDGYTFGSGTRLTVV.